Below, 25 T cell receptor beta chains from the same sample are listed, as sequenced in a study of blood T cells in healthy people across ages. A sample-barcoded 5' primer and a J-beta primer mix were used in a second PCR of about 6 to 11 cycles. TCRdb redid the calling of the 5' RACE reads with MiXCR, one entry per CDR3 protein. The sample lists approximately 830,000 distinct CDR3 sequences; around two thirds were seen once. Sequenced: blood. The receptors shown here come from a man between 25 and 39 years old in good health.

The chain has TRBV20-1 and TRBJ2-1; D is ambiguous. Germline CDR1 is DFQATT and CDR2 is SNEGSKA (reference sequence). Trimming stripped 0 bases from V and 8 bases from J, with 14 bases between. The CDR3 loop spans 14 amino acids. CDR3 in DNA: TGCAGTGCTAGAGATCGGCAGGCCCAGGATGAGCAGTTCTTC. Amino acid sequence: CSARDRQAQDEQFF.

This clonotype has just a few counts. The chain couples TRBV9 to TRBJ2-5, with 8 nucleotides matching TRBD2. Germline assignment: CDR1 SGDLS and CDR2 YYNGEE. The CDR3 totals 16 residues. J was trimmed by 2 bases and V by 0 bases; bases with no gene match: 6. The CDR3 reads CASSVESGGLQETQYF. CDR3 coding DNA: TGTGCCAGCAGCGTAGAGAGCGGGGGATTACAAGAGACCCAGTACTTC.

The chain carries TRBV6-5 and TRBJ2-5, with D tentatively TRBD1 (6 bases). Germline V gene lookup returns CDR1 MNHEY and CDR2 SVGAGI. The CDR3 is made up of 13 amino acids. V was shortened by 6 bases and J by 6 bases, with 14 bases between the two germline ends. The CDR3 spells CASSPPGQQTQYF. The CDR3 DNA sequence: TGTGCCAGCAGCCCCCCAGGACAGCAGACCCAGTACTTC.

J is TRBJ2-1 and V is TRBV25-1; the D gene is possibly TRBD1 (6 bases). The J call may be mistaken, given a closer DNA end match to TRBJ2-7. The CDR3 totals 16 residues. Germline V lookup: CDR1 MGHDK, CDR2 SYGVNS. The CDR3 DNA reads TGTGCCAGCAGTGGAGGCCTTGGCAGGGGACGGATCGAGCAGTACTTC. The encoded protein is CASSGGLGRGRIEQYF.

The chain links TRBV7-2 to TRBJ1-2, with TRBD1 identical over 7 bases. This CDR3 is built from 16 residues. The J segment lost 0 bases and the V segment lost 5 bases, leaving 9 bases of the junction unmatched. CDR1 SGHTA and CDR2 FQGNSA come from the germline V gene. CDR3 coding DNA: TGTGCCAGCAGCCCCGGGACAGTCGTTGCTAACTATGGCTACACCTTC. Encoded protein: CASSPGTVVANYGYTF.

This clonotype was detected only a few times. The rearrangement joins TRBV2 to TRBJ2-7; D gene uncertain. Trimming pared 6 bases from V and 0 bases from J, leaving 18 bases between. The CDR3 is 16 residues long. Germline V gene data show CDR1 as SNHLY and CDR2 as FYNNEI. The CDR3 sequence: CASRQIQSTSSYEQYF. As DNA, the CDR3 is TGTGCCAGCAGACAAATACAGTCTACCAGCTCCTACGAGCAGTACTTC.

The chain joins TRBV15 to TRBJ2-1; D is uncertain. Germline values: CDR1 LNHNV, CDR2 YYDKDF (reference sequence). This CDR3 contains 14 residues. Deletions cut 0 bases from V and 6 bases from J, with 9 bases between. The CDR3 DNA reads TGTGCCACCAGCAGAGATCAGTTTGGCAATGAGCAGTTCTTC. Its translation is CATSRDQFGNEQFF.

This clonotype has only a few counts. The J gene is TRBJ1-2, the V gene TRBV12-3 or TRBV12-4; D unclear. This CDR3 contains 13 residues. V shed 3 bases and J shed 3 bases, with 8 bases lying between them. CDR3 amino acids: CASSFPSDYGYTF. In nucleotides, the CDR3 is TGTGCCAGCAGTTTTCCCTCGGACTATGGCTACACCTTC.

V and J are TRBV20-1 and TRBJ2-7, with D possibly matching TRBD1 (6 bases). The V end lost 0 bases, the J end lost 2 bases, and 8 bases lay between the germline ends. The CDR3 length is 13 residues. CDR1 is DFQATT and CDR2 is SNEGSKA in the germline V gene (reference sequence). Here the CDR3 reads CSARDTGTYEQYF. CDR3 nucleotides: TGCAGTGCTAGAGATACAGGGACCTACGAGCAGTACTTC.

The CDR3 loop reads CASSQIAGEAYNEQFF. DNA for the CDR3: TGTGCCAGCAGTCAGATAGCGGGTGAAGCCTACAATGAGCAGTTCTTC. The rearrangement links TRBV28 to TRBJ2-1, with TRBD2 matching over 7 bases. The CDR3 runs to 16 residues. With 5 bases clipped from V and 2 bases from J, the junction kept 9 bases outside the gene matches. Germline V gives CDR1 MDHEN, CDR2 SYDVKM. Looking up the rest from reference TRBV28 and TRBJ2-1 gives the full variable domain: DVKVTQSSRYLVKRTGEKVFLECVQDMDHENMFWYRQDPGLGLRLIYFSYDVKMKEKGDIPEGYSVSREKKERFSLILESASTNQTSMYLCASSQIAGEAYNEQFFGPGTRLTVL.

The genes are TRBV20-1 and TRBJ2-5; TRBD2 matches at 13 bases. With the DNA end fitting TRBJ2-7 better, the J assignment may be wrong. The CDR3 contains 14 residues. Germline V lookup: CDR1 DFQATT, CDR2 SNEGSKA (reference sequence). CDR3 protein: CSAGGLAGDYEQYF. The CDR3 coding sequence is TGCAGTGCGGGAGGACTAGCGGGGGACTACGAGCAGTACTTC.

This clonotype was picked up a small number of times. The chain carries TRBV12-3 or TRBV12-4 and TRBJ2-3, with 11 bases identical to TRBD1. The CDR3 extends over 18 amino acids. Unmatched junction bases numbered 10, after V lost 5 bases and J lost 0 bases. This chain's CDR3 is CASSLLFWTGGSTDTQYF. CDR3 DNA: TGTGCCAGCAGTCTGCTTTTTTGGACAGGGGGCAGCACAGATACGCAGTATTTT.

This chain connects TRBV7-2 to TRBJ2-3; D could derive from TRBD1 or TRBD2 (5 bases each). The CDR3 loop spans 15 amino acids. V was trimmed by 4 bases and J by 8 bases, leaving 19 bases between them. Germline assignment: CDR1 SGHTA and CDR2 FQGNSA. The CDR3 bases are TGTGCCAGCAGCTCGCTGGGGGTCTCCGAGACTACGCAGTATTTT. It specifies CASSSLGVSETTQYF.

This chain connects TRBV18 to TRBJ2-7; D unresolved. The CDR3 consists of 15 residues. Trimming removed 8 bases at V and 3 bases at J, with 20 bases between. The germline V gene encodes CDR1 KGHSH and CDR2 LQKENI. The CDR3 reads CASPQAGLKLYEQYF. As DNA, the CDR3 is TGTGCCAGCCCACAAGCCGGGTTAAAACTCTACGAGCAGTACTTC. The complete variable domain, with remaining parts taken from reference TRBV18 and TRBJ2-7, reads NAGVMQNPRHLVRRRGQEARLRCSPMKGHSHVYWYRQLPEEGLKFMVYLQKENIIDESGMPKERFSAEFPKEGPSILRIQQVVRGDSAAYFCASPQAGLKLYEQYFGPGTRLTVT.

Only a few counts were recorded for this clonotype. V usage is TRBV6-5 and J usage is TRBJ2-5; perhaps TRBD1 as D (6 bases). Trimming removed 6 bases at V and 1 base at J, with 9 bases between. CDR1 is MNHEY, CDR2 SVGAGI, per germline. The CDR3 length is 13 residues. In DNA, the CDR3 is TGTGCCAGCAGCCCGGACAGCCAAGAGACCCAGTACTTC. Its protein is CASSPDSQETQYF.

This clonotype was detected a few times. The V and J genes are TRBV4-2 and TRBJ2-5; 7 positions agree with TRBD1. The end of the DNA fits TRBJ2-7 better, so the J call may be wrong. Looked up from germline, CDR1 is LGHNA and CDR2 is YNFKEQ. The CDR3 extends over 14 amino acids. CDR3 DNA sequence: TGTGCCAGAATCGACAGGGTAGAACCCTACGAGCAGTACTTC. Its protein product is CARIDRVEPYEQYF.

The chain uses TRBV29-1 and TRBJ2-4; D is ambiguous. V gave up 3 bases and J gave up 4 bases, with 10 bases separating them. Germline loops: CDR1 SQVTM, CDR2 ANQGSEA. CDR3 length equals 13 residues. Here the CDR3 DNA reads TGCAGCGTTGAGCCCAGCCTTAAAAACATTCAGTACTTC. It translates to CSVEPSLKNIQYF.

A single count supports this clonotype. The chain recombines TRBV20-1 with TRBJ2-3, with 9 bases identical to TRBD1. With 6 bases clipped from V and 6 bases from J, the junction kept 4 bases outside the gene matches. This CDR3 contains 12 residues. Germline CDR1 reads DFQATT; CDR2 reads SNEGSKA (reference sequence). Written as DNA, the CDR3 is TGCAGTGCGGGGACAGGGTTTGATACGCAGTATTTT. Its protein is CSAGTGFDTQYF.

This clonotype came up a few times. The chain joins TRBV10-3 to TRBJ2-3; the D gene is possibly TRBD2 (6 bases). This CDR3 is built from 15 residues. V was pared by 5 bases and J by 1 base, with 13 bases between. Germline lookup yields CDR1 ENHRY and CDR2 SYGVKD. The CDR3 region is CAISPGLYRTDTQYF. CDR3 DNA sequence: TGTGCCATCAGTCCGGGACTTTACCGCACAGATACGCAGTATTTT.

A few counts support this clonotype. The chain carries TRBV28 and TRBJ2-7, with TRBD1 as a possible D gene (5 bases). V was pared by 5 bases and J by 3 bases, with 17 bases between. Germline V CDR1 and CDR2: MDHEN, SYDVKM. The CDR3 runs to 15 residues. DNA of the CDR3: TGTGCCAGCAGTAGGCGTGGAAGGGGATACTACGAGCAGTACTTC. It is translated as CASSRRGRGYYEQYF.

V and J are TRBV7-2 and TRBJ2-1; the D is unclear. This CDR3 has 11 amino acids. V lost 3 bases and J 8 bases, leaving 5 bases between the germline ends. Germline V gene lookup returns CDR1 SGHTA and CDR2 FQGNSA. The CDR3 bases are TGTGCCAGCAGCTTTATTGATGAGCAGTTCTTC. Translated, it gives CASSFIDEQFF.

The chain combines TRBV6-2 or TRBV6-3 with TRBJ2-3; TRBD2 aligns across 9 bases. The CDR3 covers 17 residues. V shed 2 bases, J shed 2 bases, and the junction held 8 bases outside the gene matches. The germline V gene has CDR1 MNHEY and CDR2 SVGEGT. The CDR3 loop reads CASSYPVAGDFTDTQYF. The CDR3 DNA reads TGTGCCAGCAGTTACCCGGTAGCGGGGGATTTCACAGATACGCAGTATTTT.

CDR3 DNA: TGTGCCAGCGGGGACAGGGAGAAGACCCAGTACTTC. Translating it yields CASGDREKTQYF. The gene calls are TRBV6-2 or TRBV6-3 and TRBJ2-7; 9 nucleotides agree with TRBD1. The J call may be faulty, since TRBJ2-5 better matches the DNA end. This CDR3 region has 12 residues. The germline V gene has CDR1 MNHEY and CDR2 SVGEGT.

V usage is TRBV5-6 and J usage is TRBJ2-5; TRBD2 matches at 8 bases. J lost 11 bases, V lost 1 base, and 13 bases had no gene match. Germline V gene lookup returns CDR1 SGHDT and CDR2 YYEEEE. The CDR3 totals 15 residues. CDR3 sequence reads: CASSLPGGGYNEQYF. The CDR3 DNA reads TGTGCCAGCAGCTTGCCAGGCGGGGGGTACAATGAGCAGTACTTC.

A few counts support this clonotype. This chain links TRBV7-3 with TRBJ2-7; D is ambiguous. The germline V and J ends were trimmed by 5 bases and 6 bases, with 11 bases remaining between them. The CDR3 contains 12 residues. The germline CDR1 and CDR2 sequences are SGHTA and FQGTGA. CDR3 protein: CASSASPGEQYF. CDR3 DNA: TGTGCCAGCAGCGCAAGCCCCGGCGAGCAGTACTTC. Full variable domain (rest looked up from reference TRBV7-3 and TRBJ2-7): GAGVSQTPSNKVTEKGKYVELRCDPISGHTALYWYRQSLGQGPEFLIYFQGTGAADDSGLPNDRFFAVRPEGSVSTLKIQRTERGDSAVYLCASSASPGEQYFGPGTRLTVT.